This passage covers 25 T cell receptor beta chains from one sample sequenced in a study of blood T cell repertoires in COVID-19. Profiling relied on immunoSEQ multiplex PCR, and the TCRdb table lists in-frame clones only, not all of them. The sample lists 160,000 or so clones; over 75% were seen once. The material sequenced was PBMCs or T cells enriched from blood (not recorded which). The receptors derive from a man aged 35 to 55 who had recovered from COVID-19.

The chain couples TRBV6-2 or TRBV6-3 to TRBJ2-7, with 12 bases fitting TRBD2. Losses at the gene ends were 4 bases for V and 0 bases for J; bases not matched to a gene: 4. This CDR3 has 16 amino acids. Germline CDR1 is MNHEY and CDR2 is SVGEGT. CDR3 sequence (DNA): TGTGCCAGCAGTTCCCTACTAGCGGGGGGCTCCTACGAGCAGTACTTC. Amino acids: CASSSLLAGGSYEQYF.

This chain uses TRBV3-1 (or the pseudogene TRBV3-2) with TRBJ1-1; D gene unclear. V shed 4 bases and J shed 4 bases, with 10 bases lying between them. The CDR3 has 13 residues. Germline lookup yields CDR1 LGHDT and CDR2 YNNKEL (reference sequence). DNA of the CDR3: TGTGCCAGCAGCCCCGGTAGTGGCACTGAAGCTTTCTTT. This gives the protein CASSPGSGTEAFF.

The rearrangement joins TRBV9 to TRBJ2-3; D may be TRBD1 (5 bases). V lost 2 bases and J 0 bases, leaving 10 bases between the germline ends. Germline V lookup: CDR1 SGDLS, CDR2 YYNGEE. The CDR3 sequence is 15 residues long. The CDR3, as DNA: TGTGCCAGCAGCGTGGGGCTACAAAGCACAGATACGCAGTATTTT. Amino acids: CASSVGLQSTDTQYF.

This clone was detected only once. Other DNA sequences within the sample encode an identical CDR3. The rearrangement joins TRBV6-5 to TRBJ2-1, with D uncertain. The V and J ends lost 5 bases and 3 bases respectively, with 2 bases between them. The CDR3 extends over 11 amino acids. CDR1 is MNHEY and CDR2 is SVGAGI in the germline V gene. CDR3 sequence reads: CASSRYNEQFF. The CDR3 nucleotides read TGTGCCAGCAGTCGCTACAATGAGCAGTTCTTC.

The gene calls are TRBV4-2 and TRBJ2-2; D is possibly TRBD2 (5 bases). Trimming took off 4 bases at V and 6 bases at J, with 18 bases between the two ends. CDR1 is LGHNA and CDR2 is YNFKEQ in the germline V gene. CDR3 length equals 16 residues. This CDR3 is CASSPGRGLGAGELFF. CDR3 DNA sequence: TGTGCCAGCAGCCCCGGTCGAGGGCTGGGCGCCGGGGAGCTGTTTTTT.

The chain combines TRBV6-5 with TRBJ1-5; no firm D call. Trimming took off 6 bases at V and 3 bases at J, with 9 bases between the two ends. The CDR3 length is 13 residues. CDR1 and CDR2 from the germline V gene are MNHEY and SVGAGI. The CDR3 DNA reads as TGTGCCAGCAGAGACAAAGACAATCAGCCCCAGCATTTT. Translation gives CASRDKDNQPQHF.

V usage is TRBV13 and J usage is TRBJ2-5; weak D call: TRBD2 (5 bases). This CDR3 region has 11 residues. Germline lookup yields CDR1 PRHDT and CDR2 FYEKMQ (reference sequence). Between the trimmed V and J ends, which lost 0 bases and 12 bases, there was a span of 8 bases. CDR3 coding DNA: TGTGCCAGCAGCTTAGGCGGGATAAAGTACTTC. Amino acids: CASSLGGIKYF.

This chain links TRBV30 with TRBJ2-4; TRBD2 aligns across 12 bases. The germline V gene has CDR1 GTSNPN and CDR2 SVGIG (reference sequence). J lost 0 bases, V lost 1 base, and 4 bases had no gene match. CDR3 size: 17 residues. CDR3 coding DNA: TGTGCCTGGAGTGGACTAGCGGGGGCCTCAGCCAAAAACATTCAGTACTTC. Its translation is CAWSGLAGASAKNIQYF.

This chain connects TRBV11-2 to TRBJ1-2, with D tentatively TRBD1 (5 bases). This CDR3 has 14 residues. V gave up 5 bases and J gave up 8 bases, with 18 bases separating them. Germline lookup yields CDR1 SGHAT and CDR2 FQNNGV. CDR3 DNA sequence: TGTGCCAGCAGCCCAGCGGGGCCTGGGGACGGCTACACCTTC. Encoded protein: CASSPAGPGDGYTF.

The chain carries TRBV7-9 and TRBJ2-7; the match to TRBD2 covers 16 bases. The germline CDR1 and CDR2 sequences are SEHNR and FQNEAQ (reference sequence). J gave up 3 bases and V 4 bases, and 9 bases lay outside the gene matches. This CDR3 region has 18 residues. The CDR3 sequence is CASSSTYGTSGGVYEQYV. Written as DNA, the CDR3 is TGTGCCAGCAGCTCAACCTACGGGACTAGCGGGGGGGTCTACGAGCAGTACGTC.

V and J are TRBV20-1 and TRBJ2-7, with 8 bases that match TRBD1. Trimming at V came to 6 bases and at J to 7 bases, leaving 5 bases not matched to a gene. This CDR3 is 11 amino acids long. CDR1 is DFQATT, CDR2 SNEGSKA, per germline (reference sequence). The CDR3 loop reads CSAVDRGEQYF. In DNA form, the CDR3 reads TGCAGTGCCGTCGACAGGGGAGAGCAGTACTTC.

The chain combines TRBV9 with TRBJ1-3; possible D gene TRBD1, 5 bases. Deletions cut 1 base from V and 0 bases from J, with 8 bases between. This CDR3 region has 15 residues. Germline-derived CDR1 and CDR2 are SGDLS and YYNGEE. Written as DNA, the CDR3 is TGTGCCAGCAGCGTACGGGACTTCTCTGGAAACACCATATATTTT. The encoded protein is CASSVRDFSGNTIYF.

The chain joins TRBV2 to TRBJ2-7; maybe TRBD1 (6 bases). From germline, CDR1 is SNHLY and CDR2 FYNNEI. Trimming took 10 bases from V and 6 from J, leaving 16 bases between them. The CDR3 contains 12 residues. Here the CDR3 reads CATQKDSGEQYF. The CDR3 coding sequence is TGTGCCACTCAAAAGGACAGCGGCGAGCAGTACTTC.

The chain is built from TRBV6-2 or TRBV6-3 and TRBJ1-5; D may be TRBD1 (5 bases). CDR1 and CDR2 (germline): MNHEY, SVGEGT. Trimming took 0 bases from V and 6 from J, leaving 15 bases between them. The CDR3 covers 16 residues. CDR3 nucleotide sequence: TGTGCCAGCAGTTACTCTCTGCAGGGTGGTATTCAGCCCCAGCATTTT. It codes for CASSYSLQGGIQPQHF.

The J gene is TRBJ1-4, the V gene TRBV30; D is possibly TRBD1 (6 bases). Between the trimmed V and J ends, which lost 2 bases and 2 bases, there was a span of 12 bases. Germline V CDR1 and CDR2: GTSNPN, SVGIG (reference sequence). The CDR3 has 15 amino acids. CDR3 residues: CAWSWGGSTNEKLFF. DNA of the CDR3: TGTGCCTGGAGTTGGGGGGGCTCCACTAATGAAAAACTGTTTTTT.

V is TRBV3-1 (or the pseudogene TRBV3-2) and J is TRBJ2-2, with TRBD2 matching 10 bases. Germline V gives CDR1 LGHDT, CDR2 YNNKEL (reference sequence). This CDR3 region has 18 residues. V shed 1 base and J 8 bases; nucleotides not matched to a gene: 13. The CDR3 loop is CASSQAMILAGAMGELFF. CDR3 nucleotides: TGTGCCAGCAGCCAAGCCATGATCCTAGCGGGGGCGATGGGGGAGCTGTTTTTT.

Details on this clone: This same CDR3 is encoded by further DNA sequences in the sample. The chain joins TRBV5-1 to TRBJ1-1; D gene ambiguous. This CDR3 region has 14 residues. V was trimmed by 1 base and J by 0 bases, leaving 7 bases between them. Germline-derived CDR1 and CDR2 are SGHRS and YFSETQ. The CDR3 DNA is TGCGCCAGCAGCTTGTGGGCAATGAACACTGAAGCTTTCTTT. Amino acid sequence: CASSLWAMNTEAFF.

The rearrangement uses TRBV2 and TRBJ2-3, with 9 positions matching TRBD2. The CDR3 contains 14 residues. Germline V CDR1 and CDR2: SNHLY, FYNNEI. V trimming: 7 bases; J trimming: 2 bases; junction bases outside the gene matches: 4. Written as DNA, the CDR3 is TGTGCCAGCACTCAGCGGGGGGTCACAGATACGCAGTATTTT. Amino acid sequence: CASTQRGVTDTQYF.

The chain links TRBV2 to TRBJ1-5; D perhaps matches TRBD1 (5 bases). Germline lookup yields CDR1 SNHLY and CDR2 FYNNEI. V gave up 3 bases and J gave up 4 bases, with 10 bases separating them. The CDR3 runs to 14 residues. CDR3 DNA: TGTGCCAGCAGTGACAGGGAAGAAAATCAGCCCCAGCATTTT. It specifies CASSDREENQPQHF.

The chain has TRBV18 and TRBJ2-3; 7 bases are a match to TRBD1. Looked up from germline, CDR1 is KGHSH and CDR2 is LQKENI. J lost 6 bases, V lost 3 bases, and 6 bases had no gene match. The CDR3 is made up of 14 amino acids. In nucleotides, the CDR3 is TGTGCCAGCTCACCCGACAGGGTAGGCGATACGCAGTATTTT. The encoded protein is CASSPDRVGDTQYF.

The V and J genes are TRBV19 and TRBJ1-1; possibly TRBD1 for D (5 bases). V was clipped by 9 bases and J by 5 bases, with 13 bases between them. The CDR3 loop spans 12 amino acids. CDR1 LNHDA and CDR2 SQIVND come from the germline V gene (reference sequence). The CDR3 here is CASRDSGTEAFF. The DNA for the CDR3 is TGTGCCAGCCGGGACTCTGGAACTGAAGCTTTCTTT.

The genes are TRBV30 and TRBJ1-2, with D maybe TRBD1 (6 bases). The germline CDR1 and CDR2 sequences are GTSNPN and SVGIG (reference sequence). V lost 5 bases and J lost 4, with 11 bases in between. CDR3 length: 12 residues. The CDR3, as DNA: TGTGCCTGGGCACAGGGAATCTATGGCTACACCTTC. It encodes CAWAQGIYGYTF.

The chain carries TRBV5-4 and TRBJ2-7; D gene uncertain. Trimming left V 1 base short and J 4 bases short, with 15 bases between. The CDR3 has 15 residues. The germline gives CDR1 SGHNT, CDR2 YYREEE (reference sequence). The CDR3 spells CASSLTGTLKYEQYV. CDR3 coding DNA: TGTGCCAGCAGCTTGACGGGTACGCTCAAATACGAGCAGTACGTC.

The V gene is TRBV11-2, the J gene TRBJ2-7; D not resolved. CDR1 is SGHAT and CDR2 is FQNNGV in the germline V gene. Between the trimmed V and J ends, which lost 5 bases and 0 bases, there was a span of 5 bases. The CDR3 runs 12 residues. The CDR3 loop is CASSQVSYEQYV. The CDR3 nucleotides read TGTGCCAGCAGCCAGGTCTCCTACGAGCAGTACGTC.

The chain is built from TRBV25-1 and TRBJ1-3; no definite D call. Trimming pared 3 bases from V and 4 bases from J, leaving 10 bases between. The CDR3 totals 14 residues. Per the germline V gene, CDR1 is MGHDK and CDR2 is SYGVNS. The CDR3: CASSDGGVGNTIYF. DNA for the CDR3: TGTGCCAGCAGTGACGGCGGGGTCGGAAACACCATATATTTT.